This T cell receptor beta chain originates from a study of cytomegalovirus exposure and HLA in healthy donors. V lost 8 bases and J 1 base, leaving 14 bases between the germline ends. CDR1 and CDR2 from the germline V gene are MNHEY and SMNVEV (reference sequence). The CDR3 loop spans 14 amino acids. This clone was counted between two and nine times. 60 Vbeta and 13 Jbeta primers were used in PCR. Assay used: immunoSEQ multiplex PCR; TCRdb lists only in-frame clones, some missing. This sample has more than 90,000 clones, with around three quarters found just once. Healthy bone marrow donors supplied every sample.

This receptor was identified in a man aged 45 to 65 in good health and CMV-seropositive. V usage is TRBV27 and J usage is TRBJ1-2; the D is unclear. The sample consisted of PBMCs. The CDR3 is CASSNGGVNYGYTF. CDR3 DNA sequence: TGTGCCAGCTCTAACGGAGGCGTTAACTATGGCTACACCTTC.